The present TCR beta chain was sequenced within a study of blood T cell repertoires in COVID-19 (dated by TCRdb to about 2020). The study in broad terms: Collaborator samples came from the United States, Italy and Spain and covered acute and convalescent phases of COVID-19. The prospective study material was composed of cDNA or gDNA derived from T cells, B-cell-depleted T cells, or PBMCs. Deeply sampled blood TCRbeta repertoires from subjects exposed to, actively infected with, or recovered from COVID-19 were included in the dataset. The repertoires were released in a freely available public database meant as a resource for research on the immune response to SARS-CoV-2. The samples were drawn from the first 160 participants of the ongoing ImmuneRACE study and from over 950 subjects provided by 6 global collaborators. Sample metadata almost always included a de-identified subject ID, COVID-19 status, age in years and sex. Where HLA class I and class II types were available, the types were taken from metadata supplied by the sample provider, not from assay-based typing. The research as a whole found: Clinical and demographic metadata were provided uncurated, with the amount varying by source and participant.

CDR1 and CDR2 (SEHNR, FQNEAQ) derive from the germline V gene (reference sequence). The CDR3 covers 17 residues, taking in both the cysteine and the phenylalanine. Of the read, only the CDR3 DNA is kept; its 51 bases are in frame from base 1. The germline V end is reduced by 6 bases and the J end by 0 bases; junction bases left unmatched: 9. The collaborating institutions used their own protocols to collect whole blood in K2EDTA tubes. For TCRbeta analysis, collaborators shipped samples as frozen whole blood, isolated PBMCs, or DNA extracted from either of those sample types. Notes on this clone: Its antigen has not been determined. No clone much larger than this one lies a single base away; base qualities are absent.

TCRbeta CDR3 regions were amplified from genomic DNA by means of the immunoSEQ Assay, a bias-controlled multiplex PCR. The authors' pipeline ran thus. The number of nucleated cells in each sample was estimated from the amplification of reference gene primers within the assay. To quantify the absolute abundance of each unique TCRbeta CDR3 rearrangement, sequence reads were collapsed and filtered. Productive Simpson clonality was computed per sample as the square root of Simpson's diversity index over productive rearrangements. Drawn from immuneACCESS, this table holds only the in-frame rearrangements with V and J called that TCRdb kept. Clones are partly lost; checked studies trace under half to an unresolved V gene and leave the rest unexplained. V, J and clone size are taken as reported in that table, and D and trimming were inferred from the DNA itself. Counted in this sample were more than 50,000 clones; 90% of them appeared once. The top ten hold about 13% of the sample.

The rearrangement joined TRBV7-9 to TRBJ1-3; TRBD1 fits 9 bases in the junction. Source material: peripheral blood. The receptor was isolated from a man in his fifties or sixties with active COVID-19. The CDR3 in this case is CASSRWGQGTSGNTIYF. In nucleotide form, the sequence is TGTGCCAGCAGTCGTTGGGGACAGGGAACCTCTGGAAACACCATATATTTT.